The 9 T cell receptor beta chains presented below share a single source sample, sequenced in a study of blood T cells in healthy people across ages. A second PCR, run for 7 to 11 cycles, used a sample-barcoded 5' primer plus a J-beta primer mix. TCRdb passed the 5' RACE reads through MiXCR, listing each CDR3 protein once. Altogether 1.5 million to 2 million distinct CDR3 sequences are present, around 40% being singletons, with the ten largest covering about 23%. Sequenced input: blood. The receptors derive from a human donor in good health.

The table lists this clonotype with a few counts. The chain carries TRBV2 and TRBJ2-6; possibly TRBD2 for D (5 bases). Trimming cost V 3 bases and J 2 bases, with 5 bases left between them. CDR1 and CDR2 from the germline V gene are SNHLY and FYNNEI. CDR3 length equals 14 residues. The CDR3 DNA follows: TGTGCCAGCAGTGAGGAGGCTGGGGCCAACGTCCTGACTTTC. Encoded protein: CASSEEAGANVLTF.

The chain links TRBV2 to TRBJ2-1; 7 nucleotides match TRBD1. This CDR3 contains 14 residues. The J segment lost 4 bases and the V segment lost 6 bases, leaving 6 bases of the junction unmatched. The germline V gene has CDR1 SNHLY and CDR2 FYNNEI. The CDR3 DNA follows: TGTGCCAGCAGGTACAGGGGACAGTACAATGAGCAGTTCTTC. Translated: CASRYRGQYNEQFF.

In regard to this clonotype: One junction end does not reproduce the germline sequence, and a read error may be involved. The chain is built from TRBV12-3 or TRBV12-4 and TRBJ1-2; the match to TRBD1 covers 8 bases. The length of the CDR3 is 13 residues. The CDR3 nucleotides read TGTGCCAGCAGTTTACAGGGGGCGAGGGGCTCCACCTTC. This gives the protein CASSLQGARGSTF.

The chain joins TRBV20-1 to TRBJ1-1; 9 bases line up with TRBD1. CDR1 and CDR2 from the germline V gene are DFQATT and SNEGSKA (reference sequence). The length of the CDR3 is 15 residues. Germline trimming cut 0 bases from V and 3 bases from J; bases unmatched to any gene: 5. DNA for the CDR3: TGCAGTGCTAGAGAAATGGACAGGGGAGACACTGAAGCTTTCTTT. It codes for CSAREMDRGDTEAFF.

This clonotype was seen repeatedly, ten times or more. The gene calls are TRBV27 and TRBJ2-3; D possibly corresponds to TRBD2 (6 bases). Looked up from germline, CDR1 is MNHEY and CDR2 is SMNVEV (reference sequence). With 3 bases removed from V and 1 base from J, the gap between germline ends came to 14 bases. This CDR3 is 16 amino acids long. The CDR3 nucleotides are TGTGCCAGCAGTTTTGATCGAATAGCGGGCACAGATACGCAGTATTTT. Its protein is CASSFDRIAGTDTQYF.

The chain joins TRBV7-8 to TRBJ1-6, with no clear D. The CDR3 has 16 residues. Germline CDR1 reads SGHVS; CDR2 reads FQNEAQ. The V end lost 5 bases, the J end lost 4 bases, and 15 bases lay between the germline ends. The CDR3 protein is CASSPGDGFYNSPLHF. The CDR3 DNA sequence: TGTGCCAGCAGCCCCGGCGACGGATTTTATAATTCACCCCTCCACTTT. Supplemented by reference TRBV7-8 and TRBJ1-6, the full variable domain reads GAGVSQSPRYKVAKRGQDVALRCDPISGHVSLFWYQQALGQGPEFLTYFQNEAQLDKSGLPSDRFFAERPEGSVSTLKIQRTQQEDSAVYLCASSPGDGFYNSPLHFGNGTRLTVT.

The rearrangement joins TRBV15 to TRBJ2-5; D may be TRBD1 or TRBD2 (5 bases each). V lost 0 bases, J lost 1 base, and 9 bases lay in between. The CDR3 runs 15 residues. The germline V gene encodes CDR1 LNHNV and CDR2 YYDKDF (reference sequence). DNA for the CDR3: TGTGCCACCAGCAGAGATCGGGGCAGCCAAGAGACCCAGTACTTC. This gives the protein CATSRDRGSQETQYF.

This chain joins TRBV7-2 and TRBJ1-5; D is unresolved. V was cut by 1 base and J by 4 bases, with 11 bases left in between. This CDR3 has 15 amino acids. Germline lookup yields CDR1 SGHTA and CDR2 FQGNSA. In DNA form, the CDR3 reads TGTGCCAGCAGCTTAGTATCCAGGAATAATCAGCCCCAGCATTTT. This sequence encodes CASSLVSRNNQPQHF.

This clonotype appeared a few times. This rearrangement joins TRBV4-3 to TRBJ2-3; no clear D. Germline CDR1 is LGHNA and CDR2 is YSLEER. The CDR3 runs 16 residues. Trimming took 0 bases from V and 2 from J, leaving 12 bases between them. CDR3 nucleotides: TGCGCCAGCAGCCAAGAACCCAGGCCTTTCACAGATACGCAGTATTTT. Protein product: CASSQEPRPFTDTQYF.